This passage covers 22 T cell receptor beta chains from one sample sequenced in a study of CD8+ T cells in alopecia areata. The authors extracted RNA and reverse transcribed it into cDNA as the sequencing template. Sequencing was performed with immunoSEQ multiplex PCR; in TCRdb, only in-frame clones are kept and a portion is missing. This sample carries 130,000 or so clones, about 88% of them seen once, and the ten largest clones take around 14%. The sample's treatment: oral pan-JAK inhibitor, 5-10 mg twice daily. The sequenced sample was CD8+ T cells sorted from blood, obtained at week 4, from a patient treated with tofacitinib. Receptors were obtained from a human donor with alopecia areata.

The rearrangement uses TRBV2 and TRBJ2-3, with 7 bases aligning to TRBD2. There are 14 residues in the CDR3. Germline assignment: CDR1 SNHLY and CDR2 FYNNEI. The V gene end was trimmed by 7 bases and the J gene end by 2 bases; junction bases not matched to a gene: 6. In nucleotides, the CDR3 is TGTGCCAGCACAGCGGGGCCAATCACAGATACGCAGTATTTT. Translating gives CASTAGPITDTQYF.

This clone was seen only once. The chain couples TRBV7-8 to TRBJ2-3; 8 nucleotides agree with TRBD1. The trim removed 5 bases at V and 6 bases at J, leaving 7 bases unmatched. The germline V gene encodes CDR1 SGHVS and CDR2 FQNEAQ. The CDR3 length is 14 residues. CDR3 nucleotides: TGTGCCAGCAGCCCGCAACAGGGGGGCGATACGCAGTATTTT. Its translation: CASSPQQGGDTQYF.

This clone was seen a few times. This chain connects TRBV23-1 to TRBJ2-7; no clear D. TRBV23-1 is placed among ORFs of uncertain function. CDR3 size: 15 residues. Trimming left V 2 bases short and J 0 bases short, with 11 bases between. The CDR3 DNA sequence: TGCGCCAGCAGTCAACCGATAGGAATCTCCTACGAGCAGTACTTC. The encoded protein is CASSQPIGISYEQYF.

The V gene is TRBV27, the J gene TRBJ2-1; D remains ambiguous. The CDR3 loop spans 15 amino acids. Trimming removed 5 bases at V and 0 bases at J, with 11 bases between. In germline, CDR1 is MNHEY, CDR2 SMNVEV (reference sequence). The CDR3 loop is CASSTLVLSYNEQFF. The CDR3 DNA is TGTGCCAGCAGTACCCTCGTTCTCTCCTACAATGAGCAGTTCTTC.

CDR3 loop: CASSLGLAGDEQFF. The CDR3, as DNA: TGTGCCAGCAGTTTGGGACTAGCGGGGGACGAGCAGTTCTTC. This sequence joins TRBV27 and TRBJ2-1; TRBD2 aligns across 14 bases. CDR3 length: 14 amino acids. V lost 3 bases and J lost 10; bases outside the gene matches: 2. CDR1 is MNHEY and CDR2 is SMNVEV in the germline V gene (reference sequence).

The chain uses TRBV28 and TRBJ2-2; 10 bases map to TRBD2. Germline CDR1 reads MDHEN; CDR2 reads SYDVKM. After removal of 5 bases from V and 5 bases from J, the junction contained 2 bases not matched to a gene. CDR3 length equals 14 residues. The CDR3 DNA reads TGTGCCAGCAGTCAAGCGGGAGGGACCGGGGAGCTGTTTTTT. This codes for CASSQAGGTGELFF.

The chain is built from TRBV5-6 and TRBJ2-5; a possible D gene is TRBD2 (5 bases). Trimming cost V 3 bases and J 5 bases, with 20 bases left between them. The germline CDR1 and CDR2 sequences are SGHDT and YYEEEE. This CDR3 has 16 residues. The CDR3 region is CASSSARETQAETQYF. In nucleotides, the CDR3 is TGTGCCAGCAGCTCCGCGAGGGAGACCCAAGCGGAGACCCAGTACTTC.

The chain employs TRBV19 and TRBJ1-5; D perhaps matches TRBD1 (5 bases). The length of the CDR3 is 14 residues. Germline V gene data show CDR1 as LNHDA and CDR2 as SQIVND (reference sequence). The ends were cut back, 5 bases at V and 3 bases at J, with 11 bases in the middle. The CDR3 loop reads CASSLLQVNQPQHF. The CDR3 DNA reads as TGTGCCAGTAGTTTATTACAGGTCAATCAGCCCCAGCATTTT.

This clone came up a few times. The chain is built from TRBV15 and TRBJ1-2; TRBD1 aligns across 9 bases. This CDR3 region has 17 residues. Germline values: CDR1 LNHNV, CDR2 YYDKDF (reference sequence). Trimming at V came to 3 bases and at J to 8 bases, leaving 16 bases not matched to a gene. The CDR3 here is CATSSLHYRDRDMGYTF. CDR3 sequence (DNA): TGTGCCACCAGCAGCTTACACTATCGGGACAGGGATATGGGCTACACCTTC.

The table lists this clone with a count of one. V gene TRBV2 combines with J gene TRBJ1-4; unclear D gene. Trimming took 9 bases from V and 1 from J, leaving 6 bases between them. Germline lookup yields CDR1 SNHLY and CDR2 FYNNEI. The CDR3 is 12 amino acids. This CDR3 reads CASRGTNEKLFF. CDR3 nucleotides: TGTGCCAGTCGTGGAACTAATGAAAAACTGTTTTTT.

The chain employs TRBV27 and TRBJ1-1; no firm D call. This CDR3 has 13 residues. V lost 3 bases and J lost 1, with 6 bases in between. Germline V CDR1 and CDR2: MNHEY, SMNVEV (reference sequence). In DNA form, the CDR3 reads TGTGCCAGCAGTTTCGCAGCGAACACTGAAGCTTTCTTT. Protein: CASSFAANTEAFF.

The gene calls are TRBV21-1 and TRBJ2-2; the DNA was not compared with TRBD2, the D call given in the table. TRBV21-1 is tagged as a pseudogene. The CDR3 is 16 amino acids. CDR3 region: CASSKPLAGGTGELFF. DNA for the CDR3: TGTGCCAGCAGCAAACCACTAGCGGGCGGAACCGGGGAGCTGTTTTTT.

The chain has TRBV4-2 and TRBJ1-5, with 7 bases aligning to TRBD1. With V trimmed by 0 bases and J by 4 bases, 6 bases remained unmatched. This CDR3 contains 16 residues. Germline-derived CDR1 and CDR2 are LGHNA and YNFKEQ. In DNA, the CDR3 is TGTGCCAGCAGCCAAGATCCCGGGACAGAAAATCAGCCCCAGCATTTT. This translates into CASSQDPGTENQPQHF.

The CDR3 DNA sequence: TGCAGCGTTGAAGGCAGGGCCTCCTACGAGCAGTACTTC. As protein: CSVEGRASYEQYF. The rearrangement links TRBV29-1 to TRBJ2-5; D is possibly TRBD1 (5 bases). Judging by the DNA end, TRBJ2-7 fits better; the J call may be wrong. Germline assignment: CDR1 SQVTM and CDR2 ANQGSEA. The length of the CDR3 is 13 residues.

There are a few counts of this clone. V and J are TRBV5-5 and TRBJ2-1; D is unclear. Germline assignment: CDR1 SGHKS and CDR2 YYEKEE (reference sequence). V lost 4 bases, J lost 7 bases, and 18 bases lay in between. CDR3 length: 15 residues. The CDR3 bases are TGTGCCAGCAGCCCCACAGAGACCCTTAAGAATGAGCAGTTCTTC. Amino acids: CASSPTETLKNEQFF.

This chain uses TRBV29-1 with TRBJ2-2; 7 bases line up with TRBD1. The CDR3 has 16 residues. With 0 bases clipped from V and 5 bases from J, the junction kept 9 bases outside the gene matches. Per germline, CDR1 SQVTM and CDR2 ANQGSEA. CDR3 in DNA: TGCAGCGTTGAAGATCGGGACAGCCTGCGGACCGGGGAGCTGTTTTTT. Amino acid sequence: CSVEDRDSLRTGELFF.

This clone was detected only once. The rearrangement uses TRBV11-2 and TRBJ2-6; D not resolved. CDR3 size: 16 residues. Germline loops: CDR1 SGHAT, CDR2 FQNNGV. Trimming took off 3 bases at V and 1 base at J, with 10 bases between the two ends. CDR3 amino acids: CASSFDVFSGANVLTF. In nucleotides, the CDR3 is TGTGCCAGCAGCTTCGACGTTTTTTCTGGGGCCAACGTCCTGACTTTC.

This sequence joins TRBV11-2 and TRBJ2-1; D is undetermined. The V gene's germline CDR1 is SGHAT and CDR2 FQNNGV. V was cut by 1 base and J by 6 bases, with 10 bases left in between. There are 14 residues in the CDR3. CDR3: CASSLGSSLNEQFF. The CDR3 coding sequence is TGTGCCAGCAGCTTAGGTTCGTCCCTCAATGAGCAGTTCTTC.

The rearrangement uses TRBV5-6 and TRBJ2-3; D uncertain. The length of the CDR3 is 13 residues. Germline V CDR1 and CDR2: SGHDT, YYEEEE. Trimming stripped 0 bases from V and 3 bases from J, with 5 bases between. The CDR3 sequence is CASSLGSTDTQYF. For the CDR3, the DNA is TGTGCCAGCAGCTTGGGGAGTACAGATACGCAGTATTTT.

The chain couples TRBV27 to TRBJ1-5, with 10 bases matching TRBD1. J lost 4 bases, V lost 5 bases, and 5 bases had no gene match. The V gene's germline CDR1 is MNHEY and CDR2 SMNVEV (reference sequence). The CDR3 loop spans 15 amino acids. The DNA for the CDR3 is TGTGCCAGCAGTCTACGGGACAGGGGAAATCAGCCCCAGCATTTT. This codes for CASSLRDRGNQPQHF.

The chain uses TRBV30 and TRBJ2-1; D possibly corresponds to TRBD1 (5 bases). In germline, CDR1 is GTSNPN, CDR2 SVGIG (reference sequence). The CDR3 has 13 residues. V was pared by 0 bases and J by 8 bases, with 11 bases between. The CDR3 spells CAWSVLTEDEQFF. The CDR3 DNA sequence: TGTGCCTGGAGTGTATTGACAGAGGATGAGCAGTTCTTC.

The chain combines TRBV7-9 with TRBJ2-6; D is unresolved. Trimming cost V 4 bases and J 0 bases, with 10 bases left between them. The CDR3 is 16 amino acids. Per the germline V gene, CDR1 is SEHNR and CDR2 is FQNEAQ (reference sequence). The CDR3 DNA is TGTGCCAGCAGCTCCCCAGGAGACTCTGGGGCCAACGTCCTGACTTTC. This translates into CASSSPGDSGANVLTF.